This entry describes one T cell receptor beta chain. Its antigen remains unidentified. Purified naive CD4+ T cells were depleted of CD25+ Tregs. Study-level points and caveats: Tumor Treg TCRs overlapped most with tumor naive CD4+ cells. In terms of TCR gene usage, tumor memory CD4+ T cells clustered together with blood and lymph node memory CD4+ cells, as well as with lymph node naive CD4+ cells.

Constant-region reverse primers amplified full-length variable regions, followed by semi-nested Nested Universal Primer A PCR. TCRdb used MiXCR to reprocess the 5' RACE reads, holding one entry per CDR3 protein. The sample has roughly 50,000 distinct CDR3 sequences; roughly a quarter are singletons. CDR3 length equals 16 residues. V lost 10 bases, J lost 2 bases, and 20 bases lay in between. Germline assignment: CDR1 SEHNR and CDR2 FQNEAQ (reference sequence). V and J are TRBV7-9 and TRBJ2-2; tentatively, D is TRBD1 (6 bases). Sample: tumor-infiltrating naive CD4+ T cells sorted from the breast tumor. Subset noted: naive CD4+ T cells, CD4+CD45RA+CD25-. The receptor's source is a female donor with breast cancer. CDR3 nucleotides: TGTGCCACTCATATATACCGGGACACCAACACCGGGGAGCTGTTTTTT. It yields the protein CATHIYRDTNTGELFF.